The TCR beta chain described here comes from a study of cytomegalovirus exposure and HLA in healthy donors. On this clone: Its antigen is not identified.

A multiplex PCR was run with 60 Vbeta primers and 13 Jbeta primers. The assay was immunoSEQ multiplex PCR, and TCRdb's table has in-frame clones only and misses some. In the table there are 55,000 to 70,000 clones, roughly 74% of which are singletons. The junction had 5 bases not matched to a gene; V was cut back by 4 bases and J by 5 bases. The germline gives CDR1 SGHDT, CDR2 YYEEEE. The CDR3 loop spans 15 amino acids. Regarding the study as a whole: No immune exposure information besides CMV serostatus was available. Common viral pathogens (according to a later analysis) appeared linked to several of the most significant clusters. In a later analysis, at a false discovery rate of 0.05, approximately 15,000 TCR beta sequences matched HLA alleles.

The gene calls are TRBV5-6 and TRBJ1-6; 8 bases align to TRBD1. The origin of this receptor is an older woman in good health and CMV-seropositive. Sequencing was carried out using PBMCs. CDR3: CASSQQQGDNSPLHF. The CDR3 DNA reads TGTGCCAGCAGCCAACAACAGGGGGATAATTCACCCCTCCACTTT.